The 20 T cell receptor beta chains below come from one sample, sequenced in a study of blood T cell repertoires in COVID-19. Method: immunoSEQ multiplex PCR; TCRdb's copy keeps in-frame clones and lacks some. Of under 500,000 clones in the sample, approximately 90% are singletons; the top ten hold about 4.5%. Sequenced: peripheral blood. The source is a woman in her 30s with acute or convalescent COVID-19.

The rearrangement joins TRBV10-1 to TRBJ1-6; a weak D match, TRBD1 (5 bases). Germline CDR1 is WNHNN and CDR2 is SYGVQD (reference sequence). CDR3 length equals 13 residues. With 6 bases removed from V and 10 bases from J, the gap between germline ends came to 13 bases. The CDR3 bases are TGCGCCAGCAGAAGGGGTCAGGGATCACCCCTCCACTTT. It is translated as CASRRGQGSPLHF.

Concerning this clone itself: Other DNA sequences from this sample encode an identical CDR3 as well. The CDR3 is CSVEAGRNTEAFF. CDR3 coding DNA: TGCAGCGTTGAAGCAGGGCGGAACACTGAAGCTTTCTTT. V and J are TRBV29-1 and TRBJ1-1, with a tentative D call TRBD1 (5 bases). The length of the CDR3 is 13 residues. V lost 1 base and J lost 1, with 7 bases in between. CDR1 SQVTM and CDR2 ANQGSEA come from the germline V gene. The full variable domain, its missing parts supplied by reference TRBV29-1 and TRBJ1-1, is SAVISQKPSRDICQRGTSLTIQCQVDSQVTMMFWYRQQPGQSLTLIATANQGSEATYESGFVIDKFPISRPNLTFSTLTVSNMSPEDSSIYLCSVEAGRNTEAFFGQGTRLTVV.

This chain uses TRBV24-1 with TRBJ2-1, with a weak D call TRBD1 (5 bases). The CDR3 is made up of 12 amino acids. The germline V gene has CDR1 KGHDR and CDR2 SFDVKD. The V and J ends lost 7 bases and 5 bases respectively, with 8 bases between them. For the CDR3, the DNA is TGTGCCACCAGCAGGGCGGACAATGAGCAGTTCTTC. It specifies CATSRADNEQFF.

The CDR3 DNA follows: TGTGCCAGCAGTTTAACAGGGGTTCAGCCCCAGCATTTT. This gives the protein CASSLTGVQPQHF. This chain connects TRBV12-3 or TRBV12-4 to TRBJ1-5, with 7 bases lining up with TRBD1. Losses at the gene ends were 2 bases for V and 6 bases for J; bases not matched to a gene: 1. The CDR3 length is 13 residues.

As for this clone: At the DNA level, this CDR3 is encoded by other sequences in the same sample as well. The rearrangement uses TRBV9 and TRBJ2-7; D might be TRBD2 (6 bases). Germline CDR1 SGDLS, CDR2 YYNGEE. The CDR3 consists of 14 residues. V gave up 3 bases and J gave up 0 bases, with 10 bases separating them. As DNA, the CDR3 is TGTGCCAGCAGCGCGGGAGACAGCTCCTACGAGCAGTACTTC. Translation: CASSAGDSSYEQYF.

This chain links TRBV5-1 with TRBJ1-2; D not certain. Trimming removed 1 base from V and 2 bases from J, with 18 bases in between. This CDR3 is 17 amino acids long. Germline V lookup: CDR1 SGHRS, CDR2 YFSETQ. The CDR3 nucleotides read TGCGCCAGCAGCTTGATCTCGTCCTCTCCGGTAAACTATGGCTACACCTTC. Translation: CASSLISSSPVNYGYTF.

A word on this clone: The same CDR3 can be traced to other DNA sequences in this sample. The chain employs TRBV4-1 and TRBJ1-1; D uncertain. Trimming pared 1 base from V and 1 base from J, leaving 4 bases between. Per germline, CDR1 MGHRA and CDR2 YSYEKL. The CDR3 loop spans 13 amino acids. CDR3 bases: TGCGCCAGCAGCCAAGCTAGGAACACTGAAGCTTTCTTT. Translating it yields CASSQARNTEAFF.

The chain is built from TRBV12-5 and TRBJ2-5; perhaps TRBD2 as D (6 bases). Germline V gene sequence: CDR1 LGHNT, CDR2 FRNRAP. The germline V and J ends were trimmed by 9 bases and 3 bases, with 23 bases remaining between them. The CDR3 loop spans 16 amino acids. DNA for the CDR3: TGTGCTAGCCGGAGGGGACTTCCCTCACTTGAAGAGACCCAGTACTTC. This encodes CASRRGLPSLEETQYF.

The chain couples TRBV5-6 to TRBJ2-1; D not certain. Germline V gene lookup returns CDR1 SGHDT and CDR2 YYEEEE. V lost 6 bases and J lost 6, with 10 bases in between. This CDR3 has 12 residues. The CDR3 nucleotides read TGTGCCAGCATCTCCTTTTCCAATGAGCAGTTCTTC. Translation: CASISFSNEQFF. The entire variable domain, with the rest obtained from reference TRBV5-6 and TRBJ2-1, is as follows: DAGVTQSPTHLIKTRGQQVTLRCSPKSGHDTVSWYQQALGQGPQFIFQYYEEEERQRGNFPDRFSGHQFPNYSSELNVNALLLGDSALYLCASISFSNEQFFGPGTRLTVL.

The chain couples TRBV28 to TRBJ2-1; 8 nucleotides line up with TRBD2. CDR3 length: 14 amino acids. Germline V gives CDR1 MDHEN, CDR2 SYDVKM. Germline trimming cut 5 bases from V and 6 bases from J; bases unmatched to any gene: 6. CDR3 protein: CASSDPGLGNEQFF. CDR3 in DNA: TGTGCCAGCAGTGACCCGGGACTAGGCAATGAGCAGTTCTTC.

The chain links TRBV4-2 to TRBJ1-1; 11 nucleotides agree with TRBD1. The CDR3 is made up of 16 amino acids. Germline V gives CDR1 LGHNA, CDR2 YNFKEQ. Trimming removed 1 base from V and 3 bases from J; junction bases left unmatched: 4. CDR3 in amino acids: CASSQGTGGLYTEAFF. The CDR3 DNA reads TGTGCCAGCAGCCAAGGGACAGGGGGCCTGTACACTGAAGCTTTCTTT.

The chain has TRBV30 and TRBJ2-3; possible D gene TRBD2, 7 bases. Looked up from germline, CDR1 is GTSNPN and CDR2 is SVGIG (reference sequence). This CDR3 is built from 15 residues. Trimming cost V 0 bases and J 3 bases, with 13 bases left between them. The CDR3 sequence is CAWSVGGAGTDTQYF. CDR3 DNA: TGTGCCTGGAGTGTAGGGGGGGCCGGGACAGATACGCAGTATTTT.

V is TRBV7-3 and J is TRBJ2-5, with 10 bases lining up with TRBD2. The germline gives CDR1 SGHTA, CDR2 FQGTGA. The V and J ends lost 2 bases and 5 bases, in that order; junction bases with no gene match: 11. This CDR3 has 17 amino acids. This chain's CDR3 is CASSLGTSGATGETQYF. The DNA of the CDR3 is TGTGCCAGCAGCTTAGGTACTAGCGGGGCCACAGGGGAGACCCAGTACTTC. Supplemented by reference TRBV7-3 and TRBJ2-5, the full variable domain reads GAGVSQTPSNKVTEKGKYVELRCDPISGHTALYWYRQSLGQGPEFLIYFQGTGAADDSGLPNDRFFAVRPEGSVSTLKIQRTERGDSAVYLCASSLGTSGATGETQYFGPGTRLLVL.

CDR3 residues: CSVEVYGTGVNEKLFF. In DNA, the CDR3 is TGCAGCGTTGAAGTGTATGGGACAGGGGTTAATGAAAAACTGTTTTTT. V and J are TRBV29-1 and TRBJ1-4; 10 bases match TRBD1. The CDR3 spans 16 residues. J gave up 4 bases and V 1 base, and 6 bases lay outside the gene matches. The germline V gene has CDR1 SQVTM and CDR2 ANQGSEA.

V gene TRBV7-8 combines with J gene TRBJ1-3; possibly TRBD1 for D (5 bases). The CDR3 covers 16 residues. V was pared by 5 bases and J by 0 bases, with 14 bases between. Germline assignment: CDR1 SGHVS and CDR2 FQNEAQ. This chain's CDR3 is CASSATDSSSGNTIYF. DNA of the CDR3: TGTGCCAGCAGCGCTACAGACAGCTCCTCTGGAAACACCATATATTTT.

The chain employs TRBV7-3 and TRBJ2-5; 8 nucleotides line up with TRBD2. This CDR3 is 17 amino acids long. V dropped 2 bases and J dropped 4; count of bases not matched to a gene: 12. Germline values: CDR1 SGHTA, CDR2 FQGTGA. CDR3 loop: CASSLFGTAGGPETQYF. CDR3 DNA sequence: TGTGCCAGCAGCTTATTCGGAACGGCGGGGGGTCCAGAGACCCAGTACTTC.

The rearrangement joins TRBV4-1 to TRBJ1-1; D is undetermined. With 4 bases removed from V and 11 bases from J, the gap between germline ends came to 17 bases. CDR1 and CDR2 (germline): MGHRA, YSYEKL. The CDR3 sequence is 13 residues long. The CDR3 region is CASSPGREPSAFF. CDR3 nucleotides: TGCGCCAGCAGCCCGGGGAGGGAACCCTCCGCTTTCTTT.

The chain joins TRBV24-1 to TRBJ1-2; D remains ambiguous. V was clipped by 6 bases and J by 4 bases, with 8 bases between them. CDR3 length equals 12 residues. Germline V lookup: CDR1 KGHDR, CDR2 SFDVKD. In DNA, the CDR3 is TGTGCCACCAGTACGGGGAGCTATGGCTACACCTTC. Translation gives CATSTGSYGYTF.

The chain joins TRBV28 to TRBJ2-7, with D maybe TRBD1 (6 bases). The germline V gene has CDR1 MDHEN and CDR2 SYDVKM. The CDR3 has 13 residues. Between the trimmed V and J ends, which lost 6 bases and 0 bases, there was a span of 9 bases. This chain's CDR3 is CASRQGPSYEQYF. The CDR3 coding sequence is TGTGCCAGCAGACAGGGACCCTCCTACGAGCAGTACTTC.

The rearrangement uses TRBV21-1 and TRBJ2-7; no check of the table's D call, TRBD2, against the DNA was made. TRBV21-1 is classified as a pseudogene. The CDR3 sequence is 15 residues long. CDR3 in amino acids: CASSKEAGFPYEQYF. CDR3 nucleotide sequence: TGTGCCAGCAGCAAAGAAGCGGGTTTCCCCTACGAGCAGTACTTC.